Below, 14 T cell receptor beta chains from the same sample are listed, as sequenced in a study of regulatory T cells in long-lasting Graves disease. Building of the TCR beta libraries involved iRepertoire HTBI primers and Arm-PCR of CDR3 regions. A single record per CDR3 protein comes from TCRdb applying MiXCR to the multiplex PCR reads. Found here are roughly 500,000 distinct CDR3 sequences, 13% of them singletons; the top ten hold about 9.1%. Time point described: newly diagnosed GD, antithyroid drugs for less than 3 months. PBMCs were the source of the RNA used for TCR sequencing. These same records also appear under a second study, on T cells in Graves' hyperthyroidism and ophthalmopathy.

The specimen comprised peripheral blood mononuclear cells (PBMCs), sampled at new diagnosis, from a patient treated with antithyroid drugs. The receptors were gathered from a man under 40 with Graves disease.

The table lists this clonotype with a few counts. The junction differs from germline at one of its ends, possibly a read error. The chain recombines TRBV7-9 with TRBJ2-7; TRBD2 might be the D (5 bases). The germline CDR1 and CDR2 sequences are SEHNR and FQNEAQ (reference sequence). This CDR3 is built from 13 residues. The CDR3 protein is CVSSREGPDEQYF. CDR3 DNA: TGTGTCAGCAGCCGGGAAGGGCCGGACGAGCAGTACTTC.

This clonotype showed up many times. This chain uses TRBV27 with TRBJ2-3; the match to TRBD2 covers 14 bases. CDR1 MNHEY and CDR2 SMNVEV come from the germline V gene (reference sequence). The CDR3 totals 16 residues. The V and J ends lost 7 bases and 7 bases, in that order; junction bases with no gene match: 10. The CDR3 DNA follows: TGTGCCAGCACCTACCTCGGGACTAGCGGGAGTCATACGCAGTATTTT. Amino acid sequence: CASTYLGTSGSHTQYF.

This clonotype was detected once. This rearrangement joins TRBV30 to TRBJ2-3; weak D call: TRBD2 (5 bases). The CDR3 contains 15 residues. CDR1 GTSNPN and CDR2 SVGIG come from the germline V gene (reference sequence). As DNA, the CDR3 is TGTGAAGGGAGCTCCATAACAAGAAACACAGATACGCAGTATTTT. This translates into CEGSSITRNTDTQYF.

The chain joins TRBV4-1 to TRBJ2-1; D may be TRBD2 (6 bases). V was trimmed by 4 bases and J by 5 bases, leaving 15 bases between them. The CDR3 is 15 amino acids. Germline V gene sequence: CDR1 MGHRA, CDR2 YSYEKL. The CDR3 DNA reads TGCGCCAGCAGCCCCACTTTGGGACTCCACAATGAGCAGTTCTTC. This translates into CASSPTLGLHNEQFF.

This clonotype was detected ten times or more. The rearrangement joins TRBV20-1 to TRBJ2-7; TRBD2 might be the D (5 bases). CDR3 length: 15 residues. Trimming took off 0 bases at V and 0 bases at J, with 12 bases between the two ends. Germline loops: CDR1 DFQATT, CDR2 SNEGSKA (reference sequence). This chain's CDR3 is CSARERVPLSYEQYF. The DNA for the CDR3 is TGCAGTGCTAGAGAGCGGGTGCCCCTCTCCTACGAGCAGTACTTC.

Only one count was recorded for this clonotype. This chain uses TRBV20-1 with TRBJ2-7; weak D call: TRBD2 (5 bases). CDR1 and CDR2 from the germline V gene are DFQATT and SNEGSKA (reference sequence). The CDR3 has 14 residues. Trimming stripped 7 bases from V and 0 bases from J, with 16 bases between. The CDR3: CSVLPPGVSYEQYF. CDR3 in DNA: TGCAGTGTTCTACCCCCCGGGGTCTCCTACGAGCAGTACTTC.

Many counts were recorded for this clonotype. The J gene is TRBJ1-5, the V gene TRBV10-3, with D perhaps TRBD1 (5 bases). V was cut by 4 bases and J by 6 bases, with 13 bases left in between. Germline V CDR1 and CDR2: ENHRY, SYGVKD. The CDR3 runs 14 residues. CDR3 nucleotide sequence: TGTGCCATCAGTGGAGGCCAGGGAACTCAGCCCCAGCATTTT. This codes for CAISGGQGTQPQHF.

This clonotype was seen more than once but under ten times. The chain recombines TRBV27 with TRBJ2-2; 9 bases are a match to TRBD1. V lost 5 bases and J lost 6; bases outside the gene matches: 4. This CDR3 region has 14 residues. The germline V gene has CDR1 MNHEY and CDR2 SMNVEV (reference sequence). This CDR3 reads CASSADRGAGELFF. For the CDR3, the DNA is TGTGCCAGCAGTGCAGACAGGGGGGCCGGGGAGCTGTTTTTT.

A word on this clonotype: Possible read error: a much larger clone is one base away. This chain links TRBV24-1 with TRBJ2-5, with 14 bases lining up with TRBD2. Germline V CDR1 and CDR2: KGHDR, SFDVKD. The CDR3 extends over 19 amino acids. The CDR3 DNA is TGTGCCACCAGTGATTTAGGGACTAGCGGGAGAGGTTGGCGAGAGGCCCAGTACTTC. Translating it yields CATSDLGTSGRGWREAQYF.

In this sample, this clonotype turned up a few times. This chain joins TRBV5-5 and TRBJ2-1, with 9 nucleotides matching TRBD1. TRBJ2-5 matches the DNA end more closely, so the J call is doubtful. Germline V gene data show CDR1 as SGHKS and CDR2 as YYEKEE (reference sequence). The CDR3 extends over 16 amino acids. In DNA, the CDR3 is TGTGCCAGCAGCCGCACCCTGGGACAGGGTGGAGAGACCCAGTACTTC. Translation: CASSRTLGQGGETQYF.

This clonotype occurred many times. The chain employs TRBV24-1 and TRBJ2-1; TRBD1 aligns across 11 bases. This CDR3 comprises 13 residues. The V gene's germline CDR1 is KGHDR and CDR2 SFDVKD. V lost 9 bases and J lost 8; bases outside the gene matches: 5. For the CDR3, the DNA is TGTGCCACCCGGGACAGGGGGTGGGATGAGCAGTTCTTC. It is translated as CATRDRGWDEQFF.

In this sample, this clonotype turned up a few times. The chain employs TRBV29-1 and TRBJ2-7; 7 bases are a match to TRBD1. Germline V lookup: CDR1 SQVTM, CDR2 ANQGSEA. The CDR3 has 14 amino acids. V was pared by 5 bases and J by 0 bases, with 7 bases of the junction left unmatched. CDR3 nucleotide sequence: TGCAGCGTTTTTGGACAGGATAGCTCCTACGAGCAGTACTTC. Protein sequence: CSVFGQDSSYEQYF.

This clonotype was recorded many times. The CDR3 spells CASRPGTGPYNEQFF. Written as DNA, the CDR3 is TGTGCCAGCAGACCGGGGACAGGACCTTACAATGAGCAGTTCTTC. This rearrangement joins TRBV27 to TRBJ2-1; 8 positions match TRBD1. The CDR3 loop spans 15 amino acids. CDR1 is MNHEY, CDR2 SMNVEV, per germline (reference sequence). Losses at the gene ends were 6 bases for V and 4 bases for J; bases not matched to a gene: 8.

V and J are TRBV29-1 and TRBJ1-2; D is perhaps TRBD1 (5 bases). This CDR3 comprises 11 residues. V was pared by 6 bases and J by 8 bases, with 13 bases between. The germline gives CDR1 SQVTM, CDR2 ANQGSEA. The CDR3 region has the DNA TGCAGCGTCAAGCTTTCAGGGGGCTACACCTTC. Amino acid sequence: CSVKLSGGYTF.